This T cell receptor (beta chain) was sequenced during a study of blood T cells in healthy people across ages. About this clonotype itself: Its specificity is unknown.

The CDR3 has 15 residues. Per germline, CDR1 MGHDK and CDR2 SYGVNS. Losses at the gene ends were 6 bases for V and 7 bases for J; bases not matched to a gene: 14. The authors ran a second PCR of roughly 6 to 11 cycles using a sample-barcoded 5' primer and a J-beta primer mix. Every molecule of cDNA carried a tag from a template-switch adaptor with 12 random nucleotides. TCRdb called the 5' RACE reads again in MiXCR, with one record for every CDR3 protein. The sample lists 790,000 or so distinct CDR3 sequences, around half occurring once. Findings and caveats of the study: Diversity was estimated from one million T cells, and these estimates were considered underestimates. CMV infection status of these donors was not known.

The sequencing input was blood. The chain recombines TRBV25-1 with TRBJ1-2, with 7 bases fitting TRBD1. This TCR came from a man at least 80 years old in good health. In DNA, the CDR3 is TGTGCCAGCAGAGAAGAAACAGGGGACCGGACTGGCTACACCTTC. Its protein product is CASREETGDRTGYTF.